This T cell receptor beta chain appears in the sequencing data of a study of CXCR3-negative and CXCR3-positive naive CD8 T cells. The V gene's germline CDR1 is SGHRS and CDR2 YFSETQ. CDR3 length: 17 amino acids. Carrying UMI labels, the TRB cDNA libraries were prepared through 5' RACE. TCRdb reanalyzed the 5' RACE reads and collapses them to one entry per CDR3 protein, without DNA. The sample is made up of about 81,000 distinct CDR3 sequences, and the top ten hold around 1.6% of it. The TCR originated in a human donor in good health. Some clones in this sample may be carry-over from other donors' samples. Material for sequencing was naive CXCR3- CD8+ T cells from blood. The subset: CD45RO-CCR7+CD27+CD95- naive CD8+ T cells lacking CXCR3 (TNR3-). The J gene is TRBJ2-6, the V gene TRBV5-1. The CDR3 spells CASSLVSFLSGANVLTF. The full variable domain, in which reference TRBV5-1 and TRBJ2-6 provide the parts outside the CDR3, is KAGVTQTPRYLIKTRGQQVTLSCSPISGHRSVSWYQQTPGQGLQFLFEYFSETQRNKGNFPGRFSGRQFSNSRSEMNVSTLELGDSALYLCASSLVSFLSGANVLTFGAGSRLTVL.